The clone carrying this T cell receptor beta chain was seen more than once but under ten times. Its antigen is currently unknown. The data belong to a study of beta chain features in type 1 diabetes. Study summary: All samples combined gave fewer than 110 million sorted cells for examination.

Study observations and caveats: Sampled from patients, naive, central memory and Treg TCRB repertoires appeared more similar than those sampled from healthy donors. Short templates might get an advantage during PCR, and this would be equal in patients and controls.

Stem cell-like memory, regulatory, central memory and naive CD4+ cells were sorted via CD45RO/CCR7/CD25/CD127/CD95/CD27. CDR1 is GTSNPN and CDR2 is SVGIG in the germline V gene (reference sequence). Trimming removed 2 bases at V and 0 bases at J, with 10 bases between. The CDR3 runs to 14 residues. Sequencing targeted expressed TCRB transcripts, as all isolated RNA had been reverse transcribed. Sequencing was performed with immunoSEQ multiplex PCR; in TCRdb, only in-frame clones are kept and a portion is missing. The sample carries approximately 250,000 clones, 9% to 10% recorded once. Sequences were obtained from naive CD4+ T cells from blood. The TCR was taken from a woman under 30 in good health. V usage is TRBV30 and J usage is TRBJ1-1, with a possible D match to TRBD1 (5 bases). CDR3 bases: TGTGCCTGGAGTCCCCGACAGATGAACACTGAAGCTTTCTTT. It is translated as CAWSPRQMNTEAFF.